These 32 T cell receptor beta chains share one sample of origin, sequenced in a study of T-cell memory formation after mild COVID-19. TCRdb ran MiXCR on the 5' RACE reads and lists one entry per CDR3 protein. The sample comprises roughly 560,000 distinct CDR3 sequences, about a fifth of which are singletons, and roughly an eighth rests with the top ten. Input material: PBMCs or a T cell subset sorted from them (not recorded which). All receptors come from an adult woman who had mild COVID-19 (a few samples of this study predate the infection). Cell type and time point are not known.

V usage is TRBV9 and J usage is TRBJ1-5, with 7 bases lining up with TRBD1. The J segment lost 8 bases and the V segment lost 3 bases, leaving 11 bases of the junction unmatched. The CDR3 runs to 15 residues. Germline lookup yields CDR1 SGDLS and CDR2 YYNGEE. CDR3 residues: CASSARQGVAEPQHF. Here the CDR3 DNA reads TGTGCCAGCAGCGCGAGACAGGGAGTAGCGGAGCCCCAGCATTTT.

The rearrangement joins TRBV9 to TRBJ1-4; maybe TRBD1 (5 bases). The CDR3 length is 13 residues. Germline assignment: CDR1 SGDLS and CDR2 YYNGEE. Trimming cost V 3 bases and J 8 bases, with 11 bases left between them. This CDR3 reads CASSADSGEKLFF. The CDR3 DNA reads TGTGCCAGCAGCGCCGACAGTGGGGAAAAACTGTTTTTT.

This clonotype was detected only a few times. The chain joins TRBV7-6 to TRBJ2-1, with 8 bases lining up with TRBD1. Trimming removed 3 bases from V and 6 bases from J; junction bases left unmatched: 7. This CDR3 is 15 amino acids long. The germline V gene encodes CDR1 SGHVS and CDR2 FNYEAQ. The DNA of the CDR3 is TGTGCCAGCAGCTTCGGGACAGGCTTCCTCAATGAGCAGTTCTTC. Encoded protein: CASSFGTGFLNEQFF.

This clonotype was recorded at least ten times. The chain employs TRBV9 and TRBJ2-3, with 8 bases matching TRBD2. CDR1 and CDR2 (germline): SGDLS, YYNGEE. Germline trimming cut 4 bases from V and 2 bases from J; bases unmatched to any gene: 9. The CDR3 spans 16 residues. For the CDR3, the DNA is TGTGCCAGCAGCCCCTGGACTAGCAGAAACACAGATACGCAGTATTTT. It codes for CASSPWTSRNTDTQYF.

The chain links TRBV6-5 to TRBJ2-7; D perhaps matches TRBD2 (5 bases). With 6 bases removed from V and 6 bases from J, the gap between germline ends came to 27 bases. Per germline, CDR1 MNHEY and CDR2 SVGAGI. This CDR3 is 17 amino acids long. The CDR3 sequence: CASRQLTTAGIVSEQYF. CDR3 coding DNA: TGTGCCAGCAGACAACTCACCACGGCGGGTATTGTGTCCGAGCAGTACTTC.

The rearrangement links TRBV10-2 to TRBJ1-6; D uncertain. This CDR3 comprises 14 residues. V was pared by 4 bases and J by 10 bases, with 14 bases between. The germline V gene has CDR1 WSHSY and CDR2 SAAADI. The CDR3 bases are TGCGCCAGCAGTGCGCAACCTGCCGACTCACCCCTCCACTTT. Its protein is CASSAQPADSPLHF.

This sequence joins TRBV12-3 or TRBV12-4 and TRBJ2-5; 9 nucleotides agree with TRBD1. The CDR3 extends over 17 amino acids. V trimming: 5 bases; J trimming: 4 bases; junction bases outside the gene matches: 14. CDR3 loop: CASSRVPGQGLRETQYF. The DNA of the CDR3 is TGTGCCAGCAGTCGCGTACCGGGACAGGGACTTCGAGAGACCCAGTACTTC.

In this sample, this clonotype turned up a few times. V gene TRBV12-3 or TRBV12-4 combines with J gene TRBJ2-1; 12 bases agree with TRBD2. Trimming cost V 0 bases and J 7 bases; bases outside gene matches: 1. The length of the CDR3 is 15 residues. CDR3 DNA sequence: TGTGCCAGCAGTTTAGCGACTAGCGGGAGAAATGAGCAGTTCTTC. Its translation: CASSLATSGRNEQFF.

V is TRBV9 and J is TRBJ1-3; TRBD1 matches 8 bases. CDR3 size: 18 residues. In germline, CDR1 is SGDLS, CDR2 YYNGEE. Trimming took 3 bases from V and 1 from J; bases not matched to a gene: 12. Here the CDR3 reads CASSATIPGQESGNTIYF. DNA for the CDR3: TGTGCCAGCAGCGCAACTATCCCGGGACAGGAGTCTGGAAACACCATATATTTT. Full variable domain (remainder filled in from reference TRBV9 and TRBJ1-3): DSGVTQTPKHLITATGQRVTLRCSPRSGDLSVYWYQQSLDQGLQFLIQYYNGEERAKGNILERFSAQQFPDLHSELNLSSLELGDSALYFCASSATIPGQESGNTIYFGEGSWLTVV.

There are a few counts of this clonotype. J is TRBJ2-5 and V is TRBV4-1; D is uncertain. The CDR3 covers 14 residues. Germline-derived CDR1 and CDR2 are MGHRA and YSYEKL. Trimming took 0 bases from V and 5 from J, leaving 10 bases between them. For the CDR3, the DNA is TGCGCCAGCAGCCAAGACTATTCGCGGGAGACCCAGTACTTC. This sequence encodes CASSQDYSRETQYF.

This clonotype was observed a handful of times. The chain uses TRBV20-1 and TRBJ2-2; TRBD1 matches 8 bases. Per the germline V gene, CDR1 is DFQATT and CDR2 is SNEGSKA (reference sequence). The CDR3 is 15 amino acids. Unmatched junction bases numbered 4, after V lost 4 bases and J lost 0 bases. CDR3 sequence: CSAIRGLANTGELFF. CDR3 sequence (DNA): TGCAGTGCTATCAGGGGGCTAGCGAACACCGGGGAGCTGTTTTTT.

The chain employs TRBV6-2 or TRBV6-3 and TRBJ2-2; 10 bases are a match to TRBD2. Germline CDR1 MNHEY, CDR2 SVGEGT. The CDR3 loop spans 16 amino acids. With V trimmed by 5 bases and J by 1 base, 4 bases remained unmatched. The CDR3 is CASSRTSGLNTGELFF. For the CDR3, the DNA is TGTGCCAGCAGTAGGACTAGCGGATTGAACACCGGGGAGCTGTTTTTT.

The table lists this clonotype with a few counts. The CDR3 DNA reads TGTGCCAGCGGTACTCGCCGGGACCACACAAGAGCGTACTTC. It codes for CASGTRRDHTRAYF. The chain carries TRBV12-3 or TRBV12-4 and TRBJ2-7; D tentatively fits TRBD1 or TRBD2 (5 bases each). This CDR3 has 14 amino acids. V lost 8 bases and J lost 12, with 26 bases in between.

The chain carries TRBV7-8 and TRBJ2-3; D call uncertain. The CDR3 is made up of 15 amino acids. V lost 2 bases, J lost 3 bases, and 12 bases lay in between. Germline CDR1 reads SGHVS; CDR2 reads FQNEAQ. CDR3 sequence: CASSLRVGSTDTQYF. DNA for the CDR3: TGTGCCAGCAGCTTAAGGGTCGGGTCTACAGATACGCAGTATTTT.

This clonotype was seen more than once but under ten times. In DNA form, the CDR3 reads TGTGCCAGCAGGGACAGGGGGCTTCACTATGGCTACACCTTC. It encodes CASRDRGLHYGYTF. J is TRBJ1-2 and V is TRBV6-4; TRBD1 matches at 11 bases. This CDR3 is 14 amino acids long. The junction had 3 bases not matched to a gene; V was cut back by 6 bases and J by 3 bases. Germline CDR1 and CDR2: MRHNA and SNTAGT.

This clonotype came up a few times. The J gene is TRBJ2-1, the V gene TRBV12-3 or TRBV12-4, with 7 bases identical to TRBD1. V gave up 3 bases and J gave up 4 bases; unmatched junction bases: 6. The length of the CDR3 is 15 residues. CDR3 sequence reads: CASSFWGTDYNEQFF. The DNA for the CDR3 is TGTGCCAGCAGTTTTTGGGGGACAGATTACAATGAGCAGTTCTTC.

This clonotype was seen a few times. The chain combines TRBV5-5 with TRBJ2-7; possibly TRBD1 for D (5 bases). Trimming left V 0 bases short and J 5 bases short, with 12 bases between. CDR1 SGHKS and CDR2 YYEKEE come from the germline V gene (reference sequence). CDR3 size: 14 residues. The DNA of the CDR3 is TGTGCCAGCAGCTTGGACCCAGGGCGCAACGAGCAGTACTTC. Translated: CASSLDPGRNEQYF.

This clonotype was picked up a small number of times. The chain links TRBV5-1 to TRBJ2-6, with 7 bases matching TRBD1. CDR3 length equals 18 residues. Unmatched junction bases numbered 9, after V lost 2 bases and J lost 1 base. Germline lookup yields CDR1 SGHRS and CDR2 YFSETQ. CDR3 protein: CASSFLPTGQSGANVLTF. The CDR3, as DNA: TGCGCCAGCAGCTTCCTCCCGACAGGGCAATCTGGGGCCAACGTCCTGACTTTC. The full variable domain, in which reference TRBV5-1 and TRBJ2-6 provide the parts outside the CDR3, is KAGVTQTPRYLIKTRGQQVTLSCSPISGHRSVSWYQQTPGQGLQFLFEYFSETQRNKGNFPGRFSGRQFSNSRSEMNVSTLELGDSALYLCASSFLPTGQSGANVLTFGAGSRLTVL.

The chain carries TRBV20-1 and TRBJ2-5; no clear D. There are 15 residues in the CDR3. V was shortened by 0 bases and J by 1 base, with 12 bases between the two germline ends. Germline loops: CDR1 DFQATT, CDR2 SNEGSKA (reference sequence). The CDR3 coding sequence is TGCAGTGCTAGAGATCCCCTAAAGCGCCAAGAGACCCAGTACTTC. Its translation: CSARDPLKRQETQYF.

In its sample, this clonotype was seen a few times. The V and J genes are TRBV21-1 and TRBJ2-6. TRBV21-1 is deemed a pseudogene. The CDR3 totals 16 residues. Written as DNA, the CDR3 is TGTGCCGCCAGAGACCACACAAGCTCTGGGGCCAACGTCCTGACTTTC. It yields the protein CAARDHTSSGANVLTF.

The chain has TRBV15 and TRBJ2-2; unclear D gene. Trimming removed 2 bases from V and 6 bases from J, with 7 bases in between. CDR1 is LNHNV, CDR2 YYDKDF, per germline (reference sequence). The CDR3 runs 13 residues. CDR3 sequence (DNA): TGTGCCACCAGCAGACACCCCCCCGGGGAGCTGTTTTTT. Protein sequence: CATSRHPPGELFF.

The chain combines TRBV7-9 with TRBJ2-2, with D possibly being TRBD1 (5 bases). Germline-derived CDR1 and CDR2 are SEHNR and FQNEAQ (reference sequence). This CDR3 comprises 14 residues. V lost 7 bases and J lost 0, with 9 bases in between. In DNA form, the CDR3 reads TGTGCCAGCATTCCGGACACGAACACCGGGGAGCTGTTTTTT. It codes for CASIPDTNTGELFF.

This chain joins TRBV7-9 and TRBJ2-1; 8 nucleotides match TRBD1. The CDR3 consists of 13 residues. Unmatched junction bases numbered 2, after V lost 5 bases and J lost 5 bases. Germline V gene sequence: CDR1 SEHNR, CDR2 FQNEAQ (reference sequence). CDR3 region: CASSGQGNNEQFF. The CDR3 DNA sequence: TGTGCCAGCAGCGGACAGGGTAACAATGAGCAGTTCTTC.

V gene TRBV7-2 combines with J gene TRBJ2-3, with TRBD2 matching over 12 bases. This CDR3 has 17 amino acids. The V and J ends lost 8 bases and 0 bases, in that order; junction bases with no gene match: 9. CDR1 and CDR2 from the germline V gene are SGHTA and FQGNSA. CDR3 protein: CASGTGTSGPSTDTQYF. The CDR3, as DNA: TGTGCCAGCGGGACTGGGACTAGCGGGCCTAGCACAGATACGCAGTATTTT. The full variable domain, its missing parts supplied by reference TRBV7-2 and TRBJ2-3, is GAGVSQSPSNKVTEKGKDVELRCDPISGHTALYWYRQSLGQGLEFLIYFQGNSAPDKSGLPSDRFSAERTGGSVSTLTIQRTQQEDSAVYLCASGTGTSGPSTDTQYFGPGTRLTVL.

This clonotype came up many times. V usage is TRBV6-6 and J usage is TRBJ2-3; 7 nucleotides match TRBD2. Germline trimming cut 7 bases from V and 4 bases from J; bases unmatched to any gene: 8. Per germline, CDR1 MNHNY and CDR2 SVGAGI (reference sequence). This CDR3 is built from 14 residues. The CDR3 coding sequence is TGTGCCAGCACCGTAACTGGGGGGGCAGATACGCAGTATTTT. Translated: CASTVTGGADTQYF.

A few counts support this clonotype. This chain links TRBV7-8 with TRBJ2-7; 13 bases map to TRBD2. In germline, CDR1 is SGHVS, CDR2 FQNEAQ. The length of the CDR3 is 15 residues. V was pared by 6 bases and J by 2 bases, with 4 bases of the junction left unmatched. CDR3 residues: CASSRTSGSPYEQYF. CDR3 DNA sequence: TGTGCCAGCAGTCGGACTAGCGGGAGCCCCTACGAGCAGTACTTC. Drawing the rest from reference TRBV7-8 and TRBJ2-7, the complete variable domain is GAGVSQSPRYKVAKRGQDVALRCDPISGHVSLFWYQQALGQGPEFLTYFQNEAQLDKSGLPSDRFFAERPEGSVSTLKIQRTQQEDSAVYLCASSRTSGSPYEQYFGPGTRLTVT.

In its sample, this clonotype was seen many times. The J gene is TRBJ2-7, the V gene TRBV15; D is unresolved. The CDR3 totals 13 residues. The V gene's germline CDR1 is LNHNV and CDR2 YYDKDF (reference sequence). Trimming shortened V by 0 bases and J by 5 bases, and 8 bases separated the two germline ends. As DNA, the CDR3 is TGTGCCACCAGCAGAGACCCTTTGAACGAGCAGTACTTC. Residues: CATSRDPLNEQYF.

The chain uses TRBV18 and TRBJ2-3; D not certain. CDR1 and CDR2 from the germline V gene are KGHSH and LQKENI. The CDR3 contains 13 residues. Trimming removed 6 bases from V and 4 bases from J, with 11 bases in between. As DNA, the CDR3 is TGTGCCAGCTCGCCAGACCTGGCAGATACGCAGTATTTT. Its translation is CASSPDLADTQYF. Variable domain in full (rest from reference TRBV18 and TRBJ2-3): NAGVMQNPRHLVRRRGQEARLRCSPMKGHSHVYWYRQLPEEGLKFMVYLQKENIIDESGMPKERFSAEFPKEGPSILRIQQVVRGDSAAYFCASSPDLADTQYFGPGTRLTVL.

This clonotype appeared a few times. Written as DNA, the CDR3 is TGTGCCAGCACCGAAACAGGGTACTATGGCTACACCTTC. Protein: CASTETGYYGYTF. This chain uses TRBV28 with TRBJ1-2, with D perhaps TRBD1 (6 bases). In germline, CDR1 is MDHEN, CDR2 SYDVKM. This CDR3 spans 13 amino acids. V lost 7 bases and J 3 bases, leaving 12 bases between the germline ends.

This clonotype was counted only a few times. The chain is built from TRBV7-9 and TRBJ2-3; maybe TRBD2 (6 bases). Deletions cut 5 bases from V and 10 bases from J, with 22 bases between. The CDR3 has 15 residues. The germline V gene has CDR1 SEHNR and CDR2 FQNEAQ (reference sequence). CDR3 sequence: CASSQGLIESSPQYF. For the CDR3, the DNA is TGTGCCAGCAGCCAAGGACTAATTGAATCTTCTCCGCAGTATTTT.

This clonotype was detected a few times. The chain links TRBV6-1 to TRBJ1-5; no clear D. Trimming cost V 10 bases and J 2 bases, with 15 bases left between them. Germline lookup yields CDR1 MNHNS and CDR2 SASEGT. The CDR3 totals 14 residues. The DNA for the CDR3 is TGTGCCACCAGCCCGGGTTTCGGCAATCAGCCCCAGCATTTT. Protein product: CATSPGFGNQPQHF.

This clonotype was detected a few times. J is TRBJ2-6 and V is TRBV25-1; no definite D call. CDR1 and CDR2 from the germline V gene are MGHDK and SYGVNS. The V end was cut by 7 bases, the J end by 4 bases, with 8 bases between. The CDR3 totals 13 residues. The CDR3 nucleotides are TGTGCCAGCATGAACTCCGGGGCCAACGTCCTGACTTTC. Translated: CASMNSGANVLTF. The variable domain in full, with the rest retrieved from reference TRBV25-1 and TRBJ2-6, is EADIYQTPRYLVIGTGKKITLECSQTMGHDKMYWYQQDPGMELHLIHYSYGVNSTEKGDLSSESTVSRIRTEHFPLTLESARPSHTSQYLCASMNSGANVLTFGAGSRLTVL.